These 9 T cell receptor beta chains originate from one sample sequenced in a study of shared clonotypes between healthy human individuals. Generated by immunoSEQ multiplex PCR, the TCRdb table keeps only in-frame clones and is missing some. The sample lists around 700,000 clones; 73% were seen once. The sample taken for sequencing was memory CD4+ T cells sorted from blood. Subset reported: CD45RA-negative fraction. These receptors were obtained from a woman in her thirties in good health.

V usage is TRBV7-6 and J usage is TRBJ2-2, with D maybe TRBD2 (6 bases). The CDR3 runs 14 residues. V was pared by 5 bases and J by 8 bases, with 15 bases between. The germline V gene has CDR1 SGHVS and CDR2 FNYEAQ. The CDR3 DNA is TGTGCCAGCAGCCATCGGGACTCCTCTGGGGAGCTGTTTTTT. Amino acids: CASSHRDSSGELFF.

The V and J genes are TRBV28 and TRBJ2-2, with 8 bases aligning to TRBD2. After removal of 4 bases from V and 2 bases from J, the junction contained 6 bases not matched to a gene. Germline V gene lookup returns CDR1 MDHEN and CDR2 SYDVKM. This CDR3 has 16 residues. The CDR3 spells CASSSPAGANTGELFF. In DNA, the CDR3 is TGTGCCAGCAGTTCGCCAGCGGGAGCTAACACCGGGGAGCTGTTTTTT.

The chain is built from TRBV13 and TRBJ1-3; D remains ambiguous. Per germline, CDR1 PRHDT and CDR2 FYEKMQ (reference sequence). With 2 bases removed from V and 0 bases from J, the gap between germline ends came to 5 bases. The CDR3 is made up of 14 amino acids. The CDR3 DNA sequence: TGTGCCAGCAGCTTACTGTACTCTGGAAACACCATATATTTT. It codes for CASSLLYSGNTIYF.

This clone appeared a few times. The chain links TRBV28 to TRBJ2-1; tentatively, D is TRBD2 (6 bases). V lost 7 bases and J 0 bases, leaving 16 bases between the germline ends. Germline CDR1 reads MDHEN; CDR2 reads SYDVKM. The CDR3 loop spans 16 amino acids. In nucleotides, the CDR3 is TGTGCCAGCATACAGGAGGGAGCGTTCTCCTACAATGAGCAGTTCTTC. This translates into CASIQEGAFSYNEQFF.

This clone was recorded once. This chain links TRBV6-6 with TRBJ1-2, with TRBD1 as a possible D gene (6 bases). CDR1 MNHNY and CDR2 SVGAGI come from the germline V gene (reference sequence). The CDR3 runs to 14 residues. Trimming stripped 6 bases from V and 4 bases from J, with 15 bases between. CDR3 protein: CASRPDSLIYGYTF. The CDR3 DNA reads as TGTGCCAGCAGACCGGACAGTCTAATCTATGGCTACACCTTC.

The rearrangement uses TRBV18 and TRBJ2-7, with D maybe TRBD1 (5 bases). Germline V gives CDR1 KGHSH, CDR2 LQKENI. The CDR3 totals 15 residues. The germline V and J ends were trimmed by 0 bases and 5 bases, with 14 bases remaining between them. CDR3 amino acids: CASSPPGAEIDEQYF. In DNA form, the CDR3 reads TGTGCCAGCTCACCACCAGGGGCGGAGATCGACGAGCAGTACTTC.

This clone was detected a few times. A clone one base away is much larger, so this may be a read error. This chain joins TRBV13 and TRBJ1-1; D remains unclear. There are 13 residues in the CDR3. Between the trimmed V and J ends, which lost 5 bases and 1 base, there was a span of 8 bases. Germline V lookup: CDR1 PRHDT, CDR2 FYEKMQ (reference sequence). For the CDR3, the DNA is TGTGCCAGCAGCCGCAAGGGGAACACTGAAGCTTTCTTT. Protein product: CASSRKGNTEAFF.

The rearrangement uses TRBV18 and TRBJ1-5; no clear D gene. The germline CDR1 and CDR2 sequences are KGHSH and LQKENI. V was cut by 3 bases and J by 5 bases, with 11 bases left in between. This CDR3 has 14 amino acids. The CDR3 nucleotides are TGTGCCAGCTCACCCTCGGGCCGGGATCAGCCCCAGCATTTT. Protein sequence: CASSPSGRDQPQHF.

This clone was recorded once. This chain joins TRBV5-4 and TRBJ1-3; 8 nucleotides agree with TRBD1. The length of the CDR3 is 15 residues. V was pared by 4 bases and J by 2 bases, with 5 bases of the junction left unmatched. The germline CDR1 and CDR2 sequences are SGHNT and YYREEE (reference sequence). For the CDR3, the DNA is TGTGCCAGCAGCAACCAGGACAGGGCTGGAAACACCATATATTTT. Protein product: CASSNQDRAGNTIYF.